This T cell receptor beta chain was obtained from a study of T-cell reconstitution after alpha-beta-depleted transplantation in children. The authors prepared the TCRbeta library with unique molecular identifiers. A single record per CDR3 protein comes from TCRdb applying MiXCR to the PCR reads. The repertoire holds hundreds of thousands of distinct CDR3 sequences, 16% seen once, with 0.85% to 1.3% in the top ten. Germline V gives CDR1 SEHNR, CDR2 FQNEAQ (reference sequence). This CDR3 comprises 14 residues. J was trimmed by 4 bases and V by 8 bases; bases with no gene match: 7. The receptor was derived from a human donor who donated a stem cell graft to a child with acute myeloid leukemia. Sequencing used PBMCs from the stem cell graft donor, obtained from the stem cell graft. This chain joins TRBV7-9 and TRBJ2-1; 8 bases are shared with TRBD2. The CDR3 coding sequence is TGTGCCAGCGAGAGGGCTAGCGGGTACAATGAGCAGTTCTTC. This codes for CASERASGYNEQFF. The full variable domain, with the rest looked up from reference TRBV7-9 and TRBJ2-1, is DTGVSQNPRHKITKRGQNVTFRCDPISEHNRLYWYRQTLGQGPEFLTYFQNEAQLEKSRLLSDRFSAERPKGSFSTLEIQRTEQGDSAMYLCASERASGYNEQFFGPGTRLTVL.